These 9 T cell receptor beta chains came from one sample sequenced in a study of CD8 T cells in Susac syndrome. Random hexamers primed reverse transcription of about 0.45 to 1 ug RNA. One entry per CDR3 protein, called by TCRdb with MiXCR from the immunoSEQ multiplex PCR reads. The table includes roughly 200,000 distinct CDR3 sequences, approximately 95% detected once. Sequencing used CD4+ T cells from PBMCs. The receptors come from a human donor with multiple sclerosis.

The genes are TRBV20-1 and TRBJ2-3; D might be TRBD1 (6 bases). The germline gives CDR1 DFQATT, CDR2 SNEGSKA (reference sequence). This CDR3 has 13 residues. V was cut by 6 bases and J by 1 base, with 11 bases left in between. The CDR3 loop reads CSAAGGGTDTQYF. DNA for the CDR3: TGCAGTGCCGCTGGGGGCGGCACAGATACGCAGTATTTT.

This clonotype was seen once. The chain carries TRBV29-1 and TRBJ1-1; 9 bases map to TRBD1. The CDR3 covers 12 residues. Germline lookup yields CDR1 SQVTM and CDR2 ANQGSEA. Trimming removed 7 bases from V and 5 bases from J; junction bases left unmatched: 5. The CDR3 nucleotides are TGCAGCGCTCTGGACAGGGGAACTGAAGCTTTCTTT. Translating gives CSALDRGTEAFF.

The chain uses TRBV7-2 and TRBJ2-2, with 8 bases that match TRBD1. Trimming removed 6 bases from V and 5 bases from J; junction bases left unmatched: 5. The CDR3 has 14 residues. The germline V gene encodes CDR1 SGHTA and CDR2 FQGNSA. CDR3 nucleotides: TGTGCCAGCAGTCCCGGACAGGGTACCGGGGAGCTGTTTTTT. This encodes CASSPGQGTGELFF.

The chain has TRBV27 and TRBJ1-2, with D unclear. The CDR3 covers 13 residues. Germline values: CDR1 MNHEY, CDR2 SMNVEV (reference sequence). V was trimmed by 5 bases and J by 5 bases, leaving 12 bases between them. CDR3 nucleotides: TGTGCCAGCAGTCCCGGGCCACCGTATGGCTACACCTTC. Translating it yields CASSPGPPYGYTF.

This clonotype was counted a single time. V gene TRBV29-1 combines with J gene TRBJ2-1; D might be TRBD1 or TRBD2, each matching 7 bases. In germline, CDR1 is SQVTM, CDR2 ANQGSEA. CDR3 length equals 13 residues. V gave up 8 bases and J gave up 7 bases, with 18 bases separating them. CDR3 nucleotide sequence: TGCAGCACTAAGGGGACAGCGGGGAATGAGCAGTTCTTC. It specifies CSTKGTAGNEQFF.

The sample holds one count of this clonotype. This rearrangement joins TRBV20-1 to TRBJ2-1; D is undetermined. The CDR3 consists of 10 residues. The germline V gene encodes CDR1 DFQATT and CDR2 SNEGSKA (reference sequence). With 3 bases removed from V and 8 bases from J, the gap between germline ends came to 5 bases. The CDR3 here is CSASDHEQFF. The CDR3 region has the DNA TGCAGTGCTAGTGATCATGAGCAGTTCTTC.

The V gene is TRBV12-3 or TRBV12-4, the J gene TRBJ1-2; 8 bases agree with TRBD1. The V gene end was trimmed by 6 bases and the J gene end by 4 bases; junction bases not matched to a gene: 7. This CDR3 comprises 14 residues. The CDR3 region is CASSQGAGLYGYTF. For the CDR3, the DNA is TGTGCCAGCAGCCAGGGGGCCGGGCTCTATGGCTACACCTTC.

This clonotype was recorded once. This chain connects TRBV10-3 to TRBJ2-3; 13 bases map to TRBD2. CDR3 length: 15 residues. Germline V lookup: CDR1 ENHRY, CDR2 SYGVKD. Trimming cost V 8 bases and J 4 bases; bases outside gene matches: 6. CDR3 in amino acids: CAISEGLAGADTQYF. CDR3 DNA: TGTGCCATCTCGGAAGGACTAGCGGGGGCAGATACGCAGTATTTT.

This clonotype came up a few times. The V gene is TRBV9, the J gene TRBJ1-2, with D maybe TRBD1 (5 bases). Trimming took off 0 bases at V and 4 bases at J, with 7 bases between the two ends. The V gene's germline CDR1 is SGDLS and CDR2 YYNGEE. The CDR3 length is 13 residues. In DNA form, the CDR3 reads TGTGCCAGCAGCGTAGGGGGCCTCTATGGCTACACCTTC. Translation gives CASSVGGLYGYTF. Based on the CDR3 plus reference TRBV9 and TRBJ1-2, the full variable domain is DSGVTQTPKHLITATGQRVTLRCSPRSGDLSVYWYQQSLDQGLQFLIQYYNGEERAKGNILERFSAQQFPDLHSELNLSSLELGDSALYFCASSVGGLYGYTFGSGTRLTVV.